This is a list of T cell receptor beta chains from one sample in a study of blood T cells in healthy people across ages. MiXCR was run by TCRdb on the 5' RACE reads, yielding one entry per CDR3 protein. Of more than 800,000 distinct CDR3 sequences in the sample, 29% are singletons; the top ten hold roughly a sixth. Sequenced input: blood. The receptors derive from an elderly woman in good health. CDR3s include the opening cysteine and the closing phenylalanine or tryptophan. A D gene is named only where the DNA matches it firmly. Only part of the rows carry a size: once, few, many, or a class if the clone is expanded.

CDR3aa: CASRTPSAYEQYF
CDR3nt: TGTGCCAGCAGAACACCATCCGCCTACGAACAGTACTTC
abundance: -
v_gene: TRBV6-2/TRBV6-3
d_gene: -
j_gene: TRBJ2-4

CDR3aa: CASSLHNGGDTQYF
CDR3nt: TGCGCCAGCAGCTTACACAACGGAGGAGATACGCAGTATTTT
abundance: many
v_gene: TRBV5-1
d_gene: -
j_gene: TRBJ2-3

CDR3aa: CASSPIGTSGKRDYEQYF
CDR3nt: TGTGCCAGCAGCCCTATCGGGACTAGCGGGAAAAGAGACTACGAGCAGTACTTC
abundance: -
v_gene: TRBV3-1
d_gene: TRBD2
j_gene: TRBJ2-7

CDR3aa: CASSFPMGQFF
CDR3nt: TGCGCCAGCAGCTTCCCAATGGGGCAGTTCTTC
abundance: many
v_gene: TRBV5-1
d_gene: -
j_gene: TRBJ2-1

CDR3aa: CASSFGHRDTEAFF
CDR3nt: TGCGCCAGCAGTTTCGGACATAGGGACACTGAAGCTTTCTTT
abundance: few
v_gene: TRBV5-1
d_gene: -
j_gene: TRBJ1-1

CDR3aa: CASSLAGPGNEQFF
CDR3nt: TGTGCCAGCAGCTTGGCGGGGCCGGGAAATGAGCAGTTCTTC
abundance: few
v_gene: TRBV11-2
d_gene: -
j_gene: TRBJ2-1

CDR3aa: CSATGVFTDTQYF
CDR3nt: TGCAGTGCTACGGGGGTCTTCACAGATACGCAGTATTTT
abundance: -
v_gene: TRBV20-1
d_gene: -
j_gene: TRBJ2-3

CDR3aa: CASSEAWVNTEAFF
CDR3nt: TGTGCCAGCAGTGAAGCATGGGTGAACACTGAAGCTTTCTTT
abundance: -
v_gene: TRBV6-1
d_gene: -
j_gene: TRBJ1-1

CDR3aa: CASSWGLAGDKDTQYF
CDR3nt: TGTGCCAGCAGCTGGGGACTAGCGGGGGACAAAGATACGCAGTATTTT
abundance: many
v_gene: TRBV2
d_gene: TRBD2
j_gene: TRBJ2-3

CDR3aa: CASRPRDTPGSEAFF
CDR3nt: TGTGCCAGCCGACCACGGGACACCCCCGGCTCTGAAGCTTTCTTT
abundance: -
v_gene: TRBV5-4
d_gene: -
j_gene: TRBJ1-1

CDR3aa: CASSPQRTGLNEKLFF
CDR3nt: TGTGCCAGCTCACCACAAAGGACAGGTCTTAATGAAAAACTGTTTTTT
abundance: -
v_gene: TRBV18
d_gene: TRBD1
j_gene: TRBJ1-4

CDR3aa: CASSQKSGLAVNSYEQYF
CDR3nt: TGTGCCAGCAGTCAAAAGTCGGGTCTAGCGGTTAACTCCTACGAGCAGTACTTC
abundance: many
v_gene: TRBV6-1
d_gene: TRBD2
j_gene: TRBJ2-7

CDR3aa: CASSLDVGRTEAFF
CDR3nt: TGCGCCAGCAGCTTGGATGTAGGGCGAACTGAAGCTTTCTTT
abundance: -
v_gene: TRBV5-1
d_gene: -
j_gene: TRBJ1-1

CDR3aa: CASSLLGPAGTGGGGYTF
CDR3nt: TGCGCCAGCAGCTTATTAGGCCCAGCCGGGACAGGAGGAGGAGGCTACACCTTC
abundance: many
v_gene: TRBV5-1
d_gene: TRBD1
j_gene: TRBJ1-2

CDR3aa: CASRTGYYNEQFF
CDR3nt: TGTGCCAGCAGGACAGGGTACTACAATGAGCAGTTCTTC
abundance: many
v_gene: TRBV6-1
d_gene: TRBD1
j_gene: TRBJ2-1

CDR3aa: CSASLDTSYEQYF
CDR3nt: TGCAGTGCTAGTTTGGACACAAGCTACGAGCAGTACTTC
abundance: -
v_gene: TRBV20-1
d_gene: -
j_gene: TRBJ2-7

CDR3aa: CASSLRIRQGENEQYF
CDR3nt: TGCGCCAGCAGCTTGAGGATTCGACAGGGGGAGAACGAGCAGTACTTC
abundance: many
v_gene: TRBV5-1
d_gene: TRBD1
j_gene: TRBJ2-7

CDR3aa: CSARDPSGWETQYF
CDR3nt: TGCAGTGCTAGAGATCCTTCGGGTTGGGAGACCCAGTACTTC
abundance: -
v_gene: TRBV20-1
d_gene: -
j_gene: TRBJ2-5

CDR3aa: CSWAVMNTEAFF
CDR3nt: TGCAGCTGGGCCGTTATGAACACTGAAGCTTTCTTT
abundance: -
v_gene: TRBV29-1
d_gene: -
j_gene: TRBJ1-1

CDR3aa: CASSLSMGSYEQYF
CDR3nt: TGTGCCAGCAGTTTATCGATGGGGTCATACGAGCAGTACTTC
abundance: many
v_gene: TRBV27
d_gene: -
j_gene: TRBJ2-7

CDR3aa: CASSLRGAGSRETQFF
CDR3nt: TGCGCCAGCAGCCTCCGGGGGGCCGGGTCCAGAGAGACCCAGTTCTTC
abundance: -
v_gene: TRBV4-1
d_gene: -
j_gene: TRBJ2-1

CDR3aa: CASSPSRADTQYF
CDR3nt: TGTGCCAGCAGCCCCAGTCGGGCGGATACGCAGTATTTT
abundance: many
v_gene: TRBV5-6
d_gene: -
j_gene: TRBJ2-3

CDR3aa: CAWRDRQGVREQFF
CDR3nt: TGTGCCTGGAGGGATCGCCAGGGGGTAAGGGAGCAGTTCTTC
abundance: -
v_gene: TRBV30
d_gene: TRBD1
j_gene: TRBJ2-1

CDR3aa: CSAPLDQQETQYF
CDR3nt: TGCAGTGCCCCTTTAGACCAGCAAGAGACCCAGTACTTC
abundance: -
v_gene: TRBV20-1
d_gene: -
j_gene: TRBJ2-5

CDR3aa: CASTYWAGGQETQYF
CDR3nt: TGTGCCAGCACCTATTGGGCAGGGGGGCAAGAGACCCAGTACTTC
abundance: many
v_gene: TRBV27
d_gene: -
j_gene: TRBJ2-5

CDR3aa: CASSLGTTGGTDTQYF
CDR3nt: TGTGCCAGCAGCCTCGGGACAACCGGGGGCACAGATACGCAGTATTTT
abundance: many
v_gene: TRBV5-6
d_gene: -
j_gene: TRBJ2-3

CDR3aa: CASSRGRSGGTADAQYF
CDR3nt: TGTGCCAGCAGCAGGGGGAGAAGCGGGGGTACCGCAGATGCGCAGTATTTT
abundance: -
v_gene: TRBV12-3/TRBV12-4
d_gene: -
j_gene: TRBJ2-3

CDR3aa: CASRPDGGFNSPLHF
CDR3nt: TGTGCCAGCAGACCGGACGGGGGTTTCAATTCACCCCTCCACTTT
abundance: few
v_gene: TRBV6-6
d_gene: -
j_gene: TRBJ1-6

CDR3aa: CASSFGYGELCF
CDR3nt: TGTGCCAGCAGCTTCGGCTACGGGGAGCTGTGTTTT
abundance: -
v_gene: TRBV7-2
d_gene: -
j_gene: TRBJ2-2

CDR3aa: CSARDRVRRNQPQHF
CDR3nt: TGCAGTGCTAGAGATAGGGTCCGGCGCAATCAGCCCCAGCATTTT
abundance: many
v_gene: TRBV20-1
d_gene: -
j_gene: TRBJ1-5

CDR3aa: CASSYGLAAYNEQFF
CDR3nt: TGTGCCAGCAGTTATGGACTAGCGGCTTACAATGAGCAGTTCTTC
abundance: many
v_gene: TRBV6-2/TRBV6-3
d_gene: TRBD2
j_gene: TRBJ2-1

CDR3aa: CASSYSGDRGDEQYF
CDR3nt: TGTGCCAGCAGTTACTCTGGGGACAGGGGCGACGAGCAGTACTTC
abundance: -
v_gene: TRBV6-5
d_gene: TRBD1
j_gene: TRBJ2-7

CDR3aa: CASSIGQGGEKLFF
CDR3nt: TGTGCCAGCAGCATCGGACAGGGAGGCGAAAAACTGTTTTTT
abundance: many
v_gene: TRBV5-1
d_gene: TRBD1
j_gene: TRBJ1-4

CDR3aa: CASRKGAQGIHEQYF
CDR3nt: TGTGCCAGCAGAAAAGGCGCGCAGGGGATACACGAGCAGTACTTC
abundance: many
v_gene: TRBV6-2/TRBV6-3
d_gene: -
j_gene: TRBJ2-7

CDR3aa: CSARDRGVYNEQFF
CDR3nt: TGCAGTGCCAGGGACAGGGGTGTTTACAATGAGCAGTTCTTC
abundance: many
v_gene: TRBV20-1
d_gene: TRBD1
j_gene: TRBJ2-1

CDR3aa: CATSDWRGGSYNEQFF
CDR3nt: TGTGCCACCAGTGATTGGCGGGGGGGGTCCTACAATGAGCAGTTCTTC
abundance: many
v_gene: TRBV24-1
d_gene: TRBD2
j_gene: TRBJ2-1

CDR3aa: CASSLRGKGENIQYF
CDR3nt: TGTGCCAGCAGCTTGCGGGGGAAAGGGGAAAACATTCAGTACTTC
abundance: many
v_gene: TRBV5-6
d_gene: -
j_gene: TRBJ2-4

CDR3aa: CASSIRVPTDTQYF
CDR3nt: TGTGCCAGCAGTATTAGGGTCCCTACAGATACGCAGTATTTT
abundance: many
v_gene: TRBV6-5
d_gene: -
j_gene: TRBJ2-3

CDR3aa: CASSQQPGQGYEQYF
CDR3nt: TGCGCCAGCAGCCAGCAACCGGGACAGGGTTACGAGCAGTACTTC
abundance: many
v_gene: TRBV4-3
d_gene: TRBD1
j_gene: TRBJ2-7

CDR3aa: CSARATSGGELFF
CDR3nt: TGCAGTGCTAGAGCAACTAGCGGCGGGGAGCTGTTTTTT
abundance: -
v_gene: TRBV20-1
d_gene: TRBD2
j_gene: TRBJ2-2

CDR3aa: CSARDPGQGSVETQYF
CDR3nt: TGCAGTGCTAGAGACCCGGGACAGGGTTCGGTAGAGACCCAGTACTTC
abundance: many
v_gene: TRBV20-1
d_gene: TRBD1
j_gene: TRBJ2-5

CDR3aa: CSGGGSSYGYTF
CDR3nt: TGCAGCGGGGGGGGGAGCTCGTATGGCTACACCTTC
abundance: many
v_gene: TRBV29-1
d_gene: -
j_gene: TRBJ1-2

CDR3aa: CSASLGSSSSYEQYF
CDR3nt: TGCAGTGCTAGCCTGGGGTCCTCTAGCTCCTACGAGCAGTACTTC
abundance: many
v_gene: TRBV20-1
d_gene: -
j_gene: TRBJ2-7

CDR3aa: CSARGGFGDYHPTF
CDR3nt: TGCAGTGCTAGAGGAGGCTTTGGGGACTATCATCCCACCTTC
abundance: few
v_gene: TRBV20-1
d_gene: -
j_gene: TRBJ1-2

CDR3aa: CASSLPDTSNGYTF
CDR3nt: TGCGCCAGCAGCTTGCCAGACACCTCTAATGGCTACACCTTC
abundance: many
v_gene: TRBV5-1
d_gene: -
j_gene: TRBJ1-2

CDR3aa: CASSLEAGPWETQYF
CDR3nt: TGTGCCAGCAGCTTAGAAGCAGGACCATGGGAGACCCAGTACTTC
abundance: many
v_gene: TRBV7-2
d_gene: -
j_gene: TRBJ2-5

CDR3aa: CASSIGLAGGNEQFF
CDR3nt: TGTGCCAGCAGCATAGGGCTAGCGGGGGGCAATGAGCAGTTCTTC
abundance: many
v_gene: TRBV12-3/TRBV12-4
d_gene: TRBD2
j_gene: TRBJ2-1

CDR3aa: CAWVVDRDRGNTEAFF
CDR3nt: TGTGCCTGGGTGGTGGACCGGGACAGGGGGAACACTGAAGCTTTCTTT
abundance: -
v_gene: TRBV30
d_gene: TRBD1
j_gene: TRBJ1-1

CDR3aa: CSARDSGVGPQHF
CDR3nt: TGCAGTGCTAGAGATTCGGGAGTGGGGCCCCAGCATTTT
abundance: -
v_gene: TRBV20-1
d_gene: -
j_gene: TRBJ1-5

CDR3aa: CTSSQGDRGFGYTF
CDR3nt: TGTACCAGCAGCCAAGGAGACAGGGGTTTCGGCTACACCTTC
abundance: few
v_gene: TRBV3-1
d_gene: TRBD1
j_gene: TRBJ1-2

CDR3aa: CAWSGRVMNTEAFF
CDR3nt: TGTGCCTGGAGTGGAAGGGTCATGAACACTGAAGCTTTCTTT
abundance: many
v_gene: TRBV30
d_gene: -
j_gene: TRBJ1-1